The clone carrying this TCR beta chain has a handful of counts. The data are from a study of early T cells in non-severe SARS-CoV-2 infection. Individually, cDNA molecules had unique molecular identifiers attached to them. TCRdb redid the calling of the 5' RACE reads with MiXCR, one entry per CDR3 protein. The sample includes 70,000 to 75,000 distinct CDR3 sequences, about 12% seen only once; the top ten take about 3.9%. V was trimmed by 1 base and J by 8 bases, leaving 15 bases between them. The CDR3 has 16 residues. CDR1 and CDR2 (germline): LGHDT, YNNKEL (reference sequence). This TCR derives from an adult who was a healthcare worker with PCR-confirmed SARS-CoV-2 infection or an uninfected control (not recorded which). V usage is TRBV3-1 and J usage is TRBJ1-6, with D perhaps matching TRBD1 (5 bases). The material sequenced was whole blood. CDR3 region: CASSQAWGTGYSPLHF. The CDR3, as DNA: TGTGCCAGCAGCCAAGCGTGGGGGACGGGGTATTCACCCCTCCACTTT.